The 23 T cell receptor beta chains listed next were all sequenced from one sample in a study of blood T cell repertoires in COVID-19. Sequencing used immunoSEQ multiplex PCR; TCRdb keeps in-frame clones, though not all of them. In the table there are about 340,000 clones, about 93% of which are singletons. The specimen was peripheral blood. These receptor sequences come from a woman between 18 and 29 years old who had recovered from COVID-19.

This chain connects TRBV6-1 to TRBJ2-1, with TRBD2 identical over 7 bases. V dropped 5 bases and J dropped 7; count of bases not matched to a gene: 11. There are 15 residues in the CDR3. CDR1 and CDR2 (germline): MNHNS, SASEGT. Here the CDR3 reads CASSFGLGKGNEQFF. In nucleotides, the CDR3 is TGTGCCAGCAGTTTTGGACTAGGGAAGGGTAATGAGCAGTTCTTC.

The chain joins TRBV7-2 to TRBJ2-5, with 7 bases aligning to TRBD2. The CDR3 sequence is 14 residues long. CDR1 and CDR2 from the germline V gene are SGHTA and FQGNSA. V was clipped by 5 bases and J by 0 bases; unmatched bases: 3. CDR3 loop: CASSAGTNQETQYF. The CDR3 coding sequence is TGTGCCAGCAGCGCCGGGACTAACCAAGAGACCCAGTACTTC.

This clone showed up just once. Other DNA sequences within the sample encode an identical CDR3. The CDR3 loop is CASSLSRDTEAFF. The CDR3 DNA reads as TGTGCCAGCAGCTTATCCAGGGACACTGAAGCTTTCTTT. The rearrangement uses TRBV7-2 and TRBJ1-1; a weak D match, TRBD1 (5 bases). Looked up from germline, CDR1 is SGHTA and CDR2 is FQGNSA. Trimming pared 2 bases from V and 3 bases from J, leaving 7 bases between. The CDR3 consists of 13 residues.

The V call is TRBV19, the J call TRBJ1-2; 7 bases are shared with TRBD1. The CDR3 sequence is 13 residues long. Germline V CDR1 and CDR2: LNHDA, SQIVND (reference sequence). Trimming cost V 1 base and J 8 bases; bases outside gene matches: 4. CDR3 loop: CASSIGRQGGYTF. DNA of the CDR3: TGTGCCAGTAGTATAGGTCGACAGGGAGGCTACACCTTC.

This clone has more than one count but fewer than ten. The J gene is TRBJ1-1, the V gene TRBV6-5, with 8 bases matching TRBD1. CDR1 and CDR2 from the germline V gene are MNHEY and SVGAGI. The trim removed 6 bases at V and 5 bases at J, leaving 11 bases unmatched. The length of the CDR3 is 15 residues. The CDR3 spells CASRNSGGGFTEAFF. CDR3 bases: TGTGCCAGCAGGAACTCAGGGGGCGGGTTTACTGAAGCTTTCTTT.

The V gene is TRBV10-3, the J gene TRBJ1-2; 8 bases line up with TRBD1. Germline CDR1 is ENHRY and CDR2 is SYGVKD. J lost 3 bases, V lost 4 bases, and 4 bases had no gene match. The CDR3 loop spans 14 amino acids. CDR3 loop: CAISGATGDYGYTF. The CDR3, as DNA: TGTGCCATCAGTGGGGCGACAGGGGACTATGGCTACACCTTC.

The V gene is TRBV9, the J gene TRBJ1-2; D gene unclear. The CDR3 has 16 amino acids. Trimming stripped 3 bases from V and 3 bases from J, with 18 bases between. The germline gives CDR1 SGDLS, CDR2 YYNGEE. This chain's CDR3 is CASSATTIGGHYGYTF. CDR3 DNA sequence: TGTGCCAGCAGCGCAACGACTATAGGTGGACACTATGGCTACACCTTC.

This sequence joins TRBV6-2 or TRBV6-3 and TRBJ1-1; D perhaps matches TRBD1 (5 bases). Germline CDR1 is MNHEY and CDR2 is SVGEGT. This CDR3 has 15 amino acids. V was shortened by 2 bases and J by 5 bases, with 15 bases between the two germline ends. In DNA form, the CDR3 reads TGTGCCAGCAGTTACCCCGTCAGGGCGGGAACTGAAGCTTTCTTT. This translates into CASSYPVRAGTEAFF.

The chain joins TRBV7-9 to TRBJ2-1; 8 nucleotides line up with TRBD1. The CDR3 runs 15 residues. Per the germline V gene, CDR1 is SEHNR and CDR2 is FQNEAQ (reference sequence). Trimming at V came to 2 bases and at J to 5 bases, leaving 5 bases not matched to a gene. The CDR3 loop is CASSLYGQGDNEQFF. DNA of the CDR3: TGTGCCAGCAGCTTATATGGACAGGGTGACAATGAGCAGTTCTTC.

The rearrangement uses TRBV11-3 and TRBJ1-3; no reliable D call. The germline V gene has CDR1 SGHNT and CDR2 YENEEA. Trimming removed 1 base from V and 7 bases from J, with 11 bases in between. The CDR3 covers 14 residues. The CDR3 spells CASSLVPLPNTIYF. The CDR3, as DNA: TGTGCCAGCAGCTTAGTTCCCCTACCCAACACCATATATTTT.

As DNA, the CDR3 is TGTGCCAGTAGTATCCGTCGAGGACAGGGGTACCAAGAGACCCAGTACTTC. Its protein is CASSIRRGQGYQETQYF. V gene TRBV19 combines with J gene TRBJ2-5; 9 nucleotides agree with TRBD1. This CDR3 is 17 amino acids long. With 3 bases clipped from V and 0 bases from J, the junction kept 8 bases outside the gene matches. Germline V gives CDR1 LNHDA, CDR2 SQIVND (reference sequence).

This clone was recorded only once. This chain connects TRBV7-2 to TRBJ2-2, with D perhaps TRBD2 (6 bases). The germline V and J ends were trimmed by 0 bases and 1 base, with 15 bases remaining between them. Germline V CDR1 and CDR2: SGHTA, FQGNSA. The CDR3 has 18 residues. CDR3: CASSLALLWRGNTGELFF. The CDR3 DNA is TGTGCCAGCAGCTTAGCTCTGTTATGGCGGGGGAACACCGGGGAGCTGTTTTTT. Full variable domain (rest looked up from reference TRBV7-2 and TRBJ2-2): GAGVSQSPSNKVTEKGKDVELRCDPISGHTALYWYRQSLGQGLEFLIYFQGNSAPDKSGLPSDRFSAERTGGSVSTLTIQRTQQEDSAVYLCASSLALLWRGNTGELFFGEGSRLTVL.

The J gene is TRBJ1-2, the V gene TRBV19; maybe TRBD1 (5 bases). The germline CDR1 and CDR2 sequences are LNHDA and SQIVND (reference sequence). V shed 4 bases and J shed 5 bases, with 8 bases lying between them. This CDR3 has 12 amino acids. Written as DNA, the CDR3 is TGTGCCAGTAGTAGGGACTCATATGGCTACACCTTC. Translated, it gives CASSRDSYGYTF.

About this clone itself: In the same sample, other DNA sequences code for this CDR3. The rearrangement uses TRBV4-1 and TRBJ2-1; TRBD2 matches 8 bases. V lost 1 base, J lost 4 bases, and 3 bases stayed unmatched. The CDR3 spans 15 residues. Germline-derived CDR1 and CDR2 are MGHRA and YSYEKL. The CDR3 bases are TGCGCCAGCAGCCAAGCGGGAGGGTCATACAATGAGCAGTTCTTC. Its translation: CASSQAGGSYNEQFF.

This clone was found once. The chain links TRBV10-3 to TRBJ2-1, with TRBD1 matching 9 bases. Germline CDR1 and CDR2: ENHRY and SYGVKD. The trim removed 10 bases at V and 6 bases at J, leaving 10 bases unmatched. This CDR3 has 14 amino acids. The CDR3 sequence: CATTHGQGSNEQFF. CDR3 DNA: TGTGCCACGACACATGGACAGGGGTCCAATGAGCAGTTCTTC.

The rearrangement uses TRBV11-2 and TRBJ2-3; 7 bases are a match to TRBD2. V lost 5 bases and J lost 0; bases outside the gene matches: 8. CDR3 size: 16 residues. Germline V CDR1 and CDR2: SGHAT, FQNNGV. CDR3 protein: CASSGRRDYSTDTQYF. The CDR3 DNA follows: TGTGCCAGCAGCGGACGCCGGGACTATAGCACAGATACGCAGTATTTT.

The chain joins TRBV19 to TRBJ1-1; 7 positions match TRBD1. The germline gives CDR1 LNHDA, CDR2 SQIVND (reference sequence). This CDR3 contains 17 residues. With 4 bases clipped from V and 8 bases from J, the junction kept 19 bases outside the gene matches. CDR3 DNA: TGTGCCAGTAGTACCACCGGGACAGCTCTCGAGAGTCGGGAAGCTTTCTTT. Amino acid sequence: CASSTTGTALESREAFF.

This chain connects TRBV4-1 to TRBJ1-1, with 7 bases identical to TRBD1. V lost 1 base and J lost 0; bases outside the gene matches: 11. CDR3 length equals 18 residues. CDR1 and CDR2 (germline): MGHRA, YSYEKL. The CDR3 sequence: CASSQGIGQVPMNTEAFF. In nucleotides, the CDR3 is TGCGCCAGCAGCCAAGGGATAGGACAGGTCCCAATGAACACTGAAGCTTTCTTT.

CDR3 sequence (DNA): TGTGCCAGTAGTCTTGGACTCAGACGGGAAAAACTGTTTTTT. It specifies CASSLGLRREKLFF. The V gene is TRBV19, the J gene TRBJ1-4, with D uncertain. This CDR3 has 14 residues. V was trimmed by 5 bases and J by 8 bases, leaving 15 bases between them. The germline CDR1 and CDR2 sequences are LNHDA and SQIVND (reference sequence). Variable domain in full (rest from reference TRBV19 and TRBJ1-4): DGGITQSPKYLFRKEGQNVTLSCEQNLNHDAMYWYRQDPGQGLRLIYYSQIVNDFQKGDIAEGYSVSREKKESFPLTVTSAQKNPTAFYLCASSLGLRREKLFFGSGTQLSVL.

The chain carries TRBV7-9 and TRBJ2-1; 11 nucleotides agree with TRBD2. The V segment lost 6 bases and the J segment 5 bases; nucleotides outside the gene matches: 6. Per the germline V gene, CDR1 is SEHNR and CDR2 is FQNEAQ (reference sequence). The CDR3 is made up of 15 amino acids. This chain's CDR3 is CASSILSGRDNEQFF. Written as DNA, the CDR3 is TGTGCCAGCAGTATCCTTAGCGGGAGGGACAATGAGCAGTTCTTC. Combining the CDR3 with reference TRBV7-9 and TRBJ2-1 gives the whole variable domain DTGVSQNPRHKITKRGQNVTFRCDPISEHNRLYWYRQTLGQGPEFLTYFQNEAQLEKSRLLSDRFSAERPKGSFSTLEIQRTEQGDSAMYLCASSILSGRDNEQFFGPGTRLTVL.

V is TRBV5-5 and J is TRBJ2-2; 9 bases are a match to TRBD1. The V segment lost 4 bases and the J segment 5 bases; nucleotides outside the gene matches: 9. This CDR3 region has 16 residues. The germline V gene has CDR1 SGHKS and CDR2 YYEKEE (reference sequence). CDR3 nucleotides: TGTGCCAGCAGCATCGCCGGGACAGGGTATACCGGGGAGCTGTTTTTT. Its protein product is CASSIAGTGYTGELFF.

The chain joins TRBV6-5 to TRBJ2-7, with TRBD2 matching over 7 bases. The trim removed 5 bases at V and 1 base at J, leaving 2 bases unmatched. Germline loops: CDR1 MNHEY, CDR2 SVGAGI. CDR3 size: 13 residues. The CDR3 region is CASSRGGSYEQYV. CDR3 in DNA: TGTGCCAGCAGTCGCGGGGGATCCTACGAGCAGTACGTC.

This chain connects TRBV5-1 to TRBJ1-1; 8 bases are a match to TRBD1. The germline gives CDR1 SGHRS, CDR2 YFSETQ. The CDR3 is made up of 14 amino acids. V lost 3 bases to trimming and J lost 7 bases; unmatched junction nucleotides: 8. CDR3 nucleotide sequence: TGCGCCAGCAGCTCTGGGCAGGGGGCAGGTGAAGCTTTCTTT. This encodes CASSSGQGAGEAFF.